This section outlines one T cell receptor beta chain sequence together with its context. Its antigen is not identified. The source of the sample is a study of cytomegalovirus exposure and HLA in healthy donors. Findings and limits, study-wide: Within an earlier analysis, most TCR beta V segments proved productive either about 87% or about 30% of the time. Donor immune exposure was known only as CMV serostatus. For TCR beta chains, V- and J-gene trimming was later linked to a missense DCLRE1C variant. Researchers catalogued 160 or so TCR beta chains as cytomegalovirus-associated.

Trimming pared 1 base from V and 0 bases from J, leaving 7 bases between. The CDR3 has 15 residues. Germline V gene lookup returns CDR1 SNHLY and CDR2 FYNNEI. Both 60 Vbeta primers and 13 Jbeta primers went into the PCR. Libraries were prepared by immunoSEQ multiplex PCR; TCRdb keeps only in-frame clonotypes and omits some of them. The sample holds about 170,000 clones; roughly 80% are singletons and the top ten take 4.5% to 5.5%. The chain recombines TRBV2 with TRBJ2-1; maybe TRBD2 (5 bases). Material: PBMCs. This TCR was sampled from a man aged 18-30 years in good health and CMV-seronegative. CDR3 nucleotide sequence: TGTGCCAGCAGTGAAGAGCGGAGCTCCTACAATGAGCAGTTCTTC. Translating gives CASSEERSSYNEQFF.